These T cell receptor beta chains were read from a single sample in a study of glioma-infiltrating T cells after dendritic cell vaccination. The assay was immunoSEQ multiplex PCR, and TCRdb's table has in-frame clones only and misses some. The sample holds approximately 24,000 clones; around nine tenths are singletons and the top ten take 2.5% to 3.5%. This sample comprised blood, obtained after dendritic cell vaccination. The origin of the receptors is a human donor with glioblastoma. The CDR3 runs from the conserved cysteine through the conserved F or W. The order of the fields is J gene, clone size, D gene, V gene, CDR3 DNA, CDR3 protein. A D gene is named only where the DNA matches it firmly. The listing skips clone size in some rows; elsewhere it reads once, few, many or a size class.

J: TRBJ1-5
size: NA
D: NA
V: TRBV5-6
DNA: TGTGCCAGCAGCTTGATGGGACAAGGTCGTCAGCCCCAGCATTTT
CDR3: CASSLMGQGRQPQHF

J: TRBJ1-6
size: few
D: NA
V: TRBV5-1
DNA: TGCGCCAGCAGCTTGGGAGGCACGCCTGATAATTCACCCCTCCACTTT
CDR3: CASSLGGTPDNSPLHF

J: TRBJ1-3
size: NA
D: NA
V: TRBV4-1
DNA: TGCGCCAGCAGCCAAGAACAGGGCCTCTCTGGAAACACCATATATTTT
CDR3: CASSQEQGLSGNTIYF

J: TRBJ2-5
size: NA
D: NA
V: TRBV2
DNA: TGTGCCAGCACCGAGCAACTGGTAGAGACCCAGTACTTC
CDR3: CASTEQLVETQYF

J: TRBJ2-2
size: NA
D: TRBD2
V: TRBV7-8
DNA: TGTGCCAGCAACCTTCCTTCGAGGAGCGGGGGACTCACCGGGGAGCTGTTTTTT
CDR3: CASNLPSRSGGLTGELFF

J: TRBJ2-3
size: NA
D: TRBD2
V: TRBV2
DNA: TGTGCCAGCAGTGTAGCGGGGGGGCCCAGTACGCAGTATTTT
CDR3: CASSVAGGPSTQYF

J: TRBJ1-4
size: few
D: NA
V: TRBV19
DNA: TGTGCCAGTACCCCTGTCTTTGGTCCTTCGGGGGGCGGATCTGAAAAACTGTTTTTT
CDR3: CASTPVFGPSGGGSEKLFF

J: TRBJ1-4
size: NA
D: NA
V: TRBV5-4
DNA: TGTGCCAGCAGCTTCATGGGTCCGGAGAGGGAAAAACTGTTTTTT
CDR3: CASSFMGPEREKLFF

J: TRBJ1-6
size: NA
D: TRBD1
V: TRBV10-1
DNA: TGCGCCAGCAGTATCGGACAGGCTAATTCACCCCTCCACTTT
CDR3: CASSIGQANSPLHF

J: TRBJ2-3
size: NA
D: NA
V: TRBV18
DNA: TGTGCCAGCTCACCAGGCCGGGGAGGCACAGATACGCAGTATTTT
CDR3: CASSPGRGGTDTQYF

J: TRBJ2-4
size: NA
D: NA
V: TRBV6-1
DNA: TGTGCCAGCAGTGAAACATTTGATATTCAGTACTTC
CDR3: CASSETFDIQYF

J: TRBJ2-3
size: NA
D: NA
V: TRBV6-5
DNA: TGTGCCAGCAGTTCACAAGGGACTGGCACAGATACGCAGTATTTT
CDR3: CASSSQGTGTDTQYF

J: TRBJ1-3
size: NA
D: NA
V: TRBV5-1
DNA: TGCGCCAGCAGCCGGGGTCCCTCTGGAAACACCATATATTTT
CDR3: CASSRGPSGNTIYF

J: TRBJ2-6
size: NA
D: NA
V: TRBV5-8
DNA: TGTGCCAGCAGCCCCATTCTACCCGGGGCCAACGTCCTGACTTTC
CDR3: CASSPILPGANVLTF

J: TRBJ2-5
size: NA
D: TRBD2
V: TRBV5-1
DNA: TGCGCCAGCAGCTTGACTAGCGGGGTCCAAGAGACCCAGTACTTC
CDR3: CASSLTSGVQETQYF

J: TRBJ1-2
size: few
D: TRBD1
V: TRBV30
DNA: TGTGCCTGGAGTACCGGGACAGGGTTGACGGGCTACACCTTC
CDR3: CAWSTGTGLTGYTF